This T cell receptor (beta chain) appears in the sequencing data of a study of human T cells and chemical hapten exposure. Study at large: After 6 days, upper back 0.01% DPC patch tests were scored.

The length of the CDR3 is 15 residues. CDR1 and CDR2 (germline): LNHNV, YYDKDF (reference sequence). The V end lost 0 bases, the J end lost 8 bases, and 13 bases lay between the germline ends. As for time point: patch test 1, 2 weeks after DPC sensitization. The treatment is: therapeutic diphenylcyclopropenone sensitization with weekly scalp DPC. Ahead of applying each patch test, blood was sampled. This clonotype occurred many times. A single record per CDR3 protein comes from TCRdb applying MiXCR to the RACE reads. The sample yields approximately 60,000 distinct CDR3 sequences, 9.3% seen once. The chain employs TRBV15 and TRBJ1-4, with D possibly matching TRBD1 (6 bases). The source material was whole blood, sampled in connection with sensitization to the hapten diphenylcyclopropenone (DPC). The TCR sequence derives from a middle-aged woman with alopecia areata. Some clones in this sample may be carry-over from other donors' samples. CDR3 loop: CATSRETPRGEKLFF. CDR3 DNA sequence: TGTGCCACCAGCAGAGAAACGCCTAGGGGGGAAAAACTGTTTTTT.